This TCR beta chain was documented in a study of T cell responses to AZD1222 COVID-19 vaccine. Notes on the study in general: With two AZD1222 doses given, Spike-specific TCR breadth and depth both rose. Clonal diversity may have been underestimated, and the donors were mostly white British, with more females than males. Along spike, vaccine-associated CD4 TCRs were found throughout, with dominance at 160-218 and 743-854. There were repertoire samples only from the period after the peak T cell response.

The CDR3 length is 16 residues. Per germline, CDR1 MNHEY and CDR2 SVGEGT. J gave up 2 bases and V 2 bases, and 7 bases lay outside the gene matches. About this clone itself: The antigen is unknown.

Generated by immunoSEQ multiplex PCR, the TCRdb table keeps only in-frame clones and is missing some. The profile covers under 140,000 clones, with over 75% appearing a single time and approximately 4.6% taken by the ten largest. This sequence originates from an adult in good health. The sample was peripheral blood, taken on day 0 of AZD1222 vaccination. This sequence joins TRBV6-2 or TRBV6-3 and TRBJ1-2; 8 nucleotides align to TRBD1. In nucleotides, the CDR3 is TGTGCCAGCAGTTACGGCCCAGCAGGGGGCAACTATGGCTACACCTTC. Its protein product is CASSYGPAGGNYGYTF.